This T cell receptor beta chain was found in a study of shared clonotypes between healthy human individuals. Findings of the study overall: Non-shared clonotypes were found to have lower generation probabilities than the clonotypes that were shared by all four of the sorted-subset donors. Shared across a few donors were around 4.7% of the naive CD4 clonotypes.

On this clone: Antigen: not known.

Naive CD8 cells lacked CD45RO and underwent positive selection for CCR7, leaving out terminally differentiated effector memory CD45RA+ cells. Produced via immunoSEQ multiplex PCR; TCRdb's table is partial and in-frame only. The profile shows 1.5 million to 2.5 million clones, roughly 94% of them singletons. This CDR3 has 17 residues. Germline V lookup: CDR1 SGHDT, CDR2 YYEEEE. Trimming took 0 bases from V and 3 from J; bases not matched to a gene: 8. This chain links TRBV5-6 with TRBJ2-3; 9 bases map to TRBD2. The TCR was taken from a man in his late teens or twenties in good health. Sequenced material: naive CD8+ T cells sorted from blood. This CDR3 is CASSLVPAGGLTDTQYF. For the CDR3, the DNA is TGTGCCAGCAGCTTGGTACCAGCGGGGGGACTAACAGATACGCAGTATTTT. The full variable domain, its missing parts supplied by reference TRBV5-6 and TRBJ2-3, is DAGVTQSPTHLIKTRGQQVTLRCSPKSGHDTVSWYQQALGQGPQFIFQYYEEEERQRGNFPDRFSGHQFPNYSSELNVNALLLGDSALYLCASSLVPAGGLTDTQYFGPGTRLTVL.